The 10 T cell receptor beta chains reported below all come from one sample, sequenced in a study of beta chain features in type 1 diabetes. Study outcomes and limitations: Patients with Type 1 diabetes showed moderately but significantly shorter TCRB CDR3s in all four CD4+ subsets.

The isolated RNA, all of it, was reverse transcribed, so expressed TCRB transcripts were what got sequenced. Repertoires were generated with immunoSEQ multiplex PCR, while TCRdb's copy carries only in-frame clones and drops some. The sample contains roughly 160,000 clones, just over 8% of which appear only once. No antigens are known for them. The sample was central memory CD4+ T cells from blood. These TCRs come from a woman aged 18-29 years with type 1 diabetes.

The J gene is TRBJ2-5, the V gene TRBV28, with 7 nucleotides matching TRBD1. V was clipped by 5 bases and J by 4 bases; unmatched bases: 7. The CDR3 length is 14 residues. CDR1 is MDHEN and CDR2 is SYDVKM in the germline V gene. The CDR3 DNA reads TGTGCCAGCAGTCCCGGGGACAGACGAGAGACCCAGTACTTC. Its protein product is CASSPGDRRETQYF.

V is TRBV7-6 and J is TRBJ2-1, with 7 bases fitting TRBD2. From germline, CDR1 is SGHVS and CDR2 FNYEAQ. The CDR3 has 15 residues. V gave up 1 base and J gave up 3 bases; unmatched junction bases: 3. CDR3 loop: CASSLEASGYNEQFF. DNA for the CDR3: TGTGCCAGCAGCTTAGAGGCTAGCGGCTACAATGAGCAGTTCTTC.

This clone was observed a handful of times. V and J are TRBV27 and TRBJ1-1; D perhaps matches TRBD1 (5 bases). The V gene's germline CDR1 is MNHEY and CDR2 SMNVEV (reference sequence). The CDR3 extends over 12 amino acids. Trimming stripped 7 bases from V and 11 bases from J, with 17 bases between. CDR3 region: CASMLPMGGAFF. CDR3 DNA: TGTGCCAGCATGCTCCCGATGGGGGGGGCTTTCTTT.

There are a few counts of this clone. The chain couples TRBV25-1 to TRBJ2-1, with a tentative D call TRBD2 (5 bases). The V end was cut by 10 bases, the J end by 3 bases, with 10 bases between. The CDR3 extends over 12 amino acids. Germline values: CDR1 MGHDK, CDR2 SYGVNS. CDR3 protein: CATSGDYNEQFF. The CDR3 DNA reads as TGTGCCACCTCCGGGGACTACAATGAGCAGTTCTTC. The full variable domain, its missing parts supplied by reference TRBV25-1 and TRBJ2-1, is EADIYQTPRYLVIGTGKKITLECSQTMGHDKMYWYQQDPGMELHLIHYSYGVNSTEKGDLSSESTVSRIRTEHFPLTLESARPSHTSQYLCATSGDYNEQFFGPGTRLTVL.

This clone was picked up a small number of times. This CDR3 is CASSRTSGADSSYNEQFF. As DNA, the CDR3 is TGCGCCAGCAGCCGGACTAGCGGGGCAGATAGCTCCTACAATGAGCAGTTCTTC. The chain uses TRBV4-3 and TRBJ2-1; 12 nucleotides align to TRBD2. Germline CDR1 LGHNA, CDR2 YSLEER. V lost 4 bases to trimming and J lost 0 bases; unmatched junction nucleotides: 7. The CDR3 contains 18 residues.

This clone has a handful of counts. The V and J genes are TRBV4-3 and TRBJ1-2; TRBD1 agrees at 10 bases. CDR3 length equals 16 residues. Germline assignment: CDR1 LGHNA and CDR2 YSLEER. Germline trimming cut 0 bases from V and 5 bases from J; bases unmatched to any gene: 6. The chain's CDR3 is CASSQDRAGQGYGYTF. CDR3 bases: TGCGCCAGCAGCCAAGATCGGGCGGGACAGGGGTATGGCTACACCTTC.

The chain carries TRBV5-1 and TRBJ2-7; possibly TRBD1 for D (5 bases). The CDR3 is made up of 14 amino acids. Germline values: CDR1 SGHRS, CDR2 YFSETQ. V gave up 0 bases and J gave up 3 bases, with 10 bases separating them. CDR3 protein: CASSLDRPSYEQYF. In DNA, the CDR3 is TGCGCCAGCAGCTTGGACAGGCCCAGCTACGAGCAGTACTTC.

This clone has just a few counts. V and J are TRBV7-2 and TRBJ2-5; 11 bases are shared with TRBD2. The J segment lost 4 bases and the V segment lost 4 bases, leaving 5 bases of the junction unmatched. Germline V lookup: CDR1 SGHTA, CDR2 FQGNSA. This CDR3 has 15 amino acids. CDR3 region: CASSSRTSGLETQYF. CDR3 in DNA: TGTGCCAGCAGCTCGCGGACTAGCGGGCTAGAGACCCAGTACTTC.

The chain has TRBV7-9 and TRBJ2-3; 16 bases map to TRBD2. The CDR3 covers 16 residues. Unmatched junction bases numbered 8, after V lost 7 bases and J lost 7 bases. Germline CDR1 and CDR2: SEHNR and FQNEAQ (reference sequence). The CDR3: CASNLGTSGRGNTQYF. The CDR3 DNA reads as TGTGCCAGCAACCTGGGGACTAGCGGGAGGGGAAATACGCAGTATTTT.

This clone showed up just a few times. V usage is TRBV30 and J usage is TRBJ2-5; D uncertain. CDR1 is GTSNPN and CDR2 is SVGIG in the germline V gene (reference sequence). CDR3 length equals 13 residues. V was cut by 4 bases and J by 5 bases, with 14 bases left in between. CDR3 residues: CAWNGEVGETQYF. The DNA of the CDR3 is TGTGCCTGGAACGGAGAAGTCGGGGAGACCCAGTACTTC.